The clone carrying this TCR beta chain was found many times. Antigen: not known. CDR3 length: 13 residues. In germline, CDR1 is MDHEN, CDR2 SYDVKM. The ends were cut back, 3 bases at V and 3 bases at J, with 9 bases in the middle. These data are taken from a study of PD-L1 blockade in urothelial cancer. Study-wide context: Enrolled patients had been treated previously with 0 to 3 chemotherapy regimens. Blood yielded a median of about 140,000 T cells per sample.

Study-wide results and caveats: Below-median TCR clonality that was measured in pretreatment blood predicted better survival.

Measured with immunoSEQ multiplex PCR; TCRdb has only the in-frame clones, and not every one. The sample gives 56,000 or so clones, less than 90% of which show up once; more than 15% is in the top ten. As to time point: pretreatment peripheral blood. Sampling of each patient yielded between 1 and 8 specimens, collected pretreatment and on-treatment. The chain carries TRBV28 and TRBJ2-7, with D unclear. This TCR derives from a man between 65 and 85 years old with urothelial cancer. This specimen was PBMCs, taken around atezolizumab (anti-PD-L1) treatment. CDR3 in amino acids: CASSFGEIYEQYF. CDR3 nucleotide sequence: TGTGCCAGCAGTTTTGGAGAAATCTACGAGCAGTACTTC.